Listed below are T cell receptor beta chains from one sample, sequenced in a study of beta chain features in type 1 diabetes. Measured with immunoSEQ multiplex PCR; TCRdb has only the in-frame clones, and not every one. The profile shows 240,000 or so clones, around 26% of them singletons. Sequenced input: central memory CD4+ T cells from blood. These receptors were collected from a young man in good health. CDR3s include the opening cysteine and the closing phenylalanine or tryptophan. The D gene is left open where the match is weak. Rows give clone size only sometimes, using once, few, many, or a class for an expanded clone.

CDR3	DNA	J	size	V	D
CAIRGLAGDQETQYF	TGTGCCATCAGGGGACTAGCGGGGGACCAAGAGACCCAGTACTTC	TRBJ2-5	once	TRBV10-3	TRBD2
CASTPTSDSTDTQYF	TGCGCCAGCACTCCTACTAGCGACAGCACAGATACGCAGTATTTT	TRBJ2-3	few	TRBV5-1	TRBD2
CASSPQTSGGYNEQFF	TGTGCCAGCAGTCCCCAGACTAGCGGGGGGTACAATGAGCAGTTCTTC	TRBJ2-1	NA	TRBV27	TRBD2
CASSPGAPAGHNEQFF	TGTGCCAGCAGCCCAGGCGCACCCGCCGGCCACAATGAGCAGTTCTTC	TRBJ2-1	many	TRBV5-4	NA
CSVWTPQETQYF	TGCAGCGTGTGGACACCCCAAGAGACCCAGTACTTC	TRBJ2-5	NA	TRBV29-1	NA
CASSSQTSSGELFF	TGTGCCAGCAGCTCACAGACTAGCTCCGGGGAGCTGTTTTTT	TRBJ2-2	few	TRBV7-2	TRBD2
CASSFRGFEEQFF	TGCGCCAGCAGCTTTCGAGGGTTCGAAGAGCAGTTCTTC	TRBJ2-1	NA	TRBV5-1	NA
CASSSGTGSTEQYF	TGTGCCAGCAGCTCCGGGACAGGCTCTACCGAGCAGTACTTC	TRBJ2-7	NA	TRBV7-9	TRBD1
CASSRTSGNSYNEQFF	TGTGCCAGTTCAAGGACTAGCGGGAACTCCTACAATGAGCAGTTCTTC	TRBJ2-1	few	TRBV19	TRBD2
CASSFAGNSGANVLTF	TGCGCCAGCAGCTTTGCAGGCAACTCTGGGGCCAACGTCCTGACTTTC	TRBJ2-6	few	TRBV5-1	NA